Judged by abundance, the clone carrying this T cell receptor (beta chain) is medium-sized. Its cognate antigen is unknown. Thyroid surgery took place with no prior treatment in any patient. This sample was included in a study of metastatic and nonmetastatic thyroid tumors. About the research overall: Across blood and tumor or nodule tissue, repertoires from malignant and benign thyroid patients were compared with one another.

Germline trimming cut 5 bases from V and 9 bases from J; bases unmatched to any gene: 14. The CDR3 is 16 residues long. Germline V gives CDR1 SGHVS, CDR2 FQNEAQ. Authors' processing steps: Variation in CDR3 across clinicopathological groups served as the basis for constructing a distant-metastasis classifier in papillary thyroid cancer. TCRdb re-clonotyped the PCR reads via MiXCR. The V and J calls here are based on TCRdb, not the publication. In the table there are about 15,000 clones, about a quarter of which are singletons. General observations from the study: Across blood and tumor, TCR beta diversity in malignant thyroid tumors was reportedly significantly higher than in benign nodules.

The sequence derives from a male donor with papillary thyroid cancer or a benign thyroid nodule (not recorded which). Some clones in this sample may be carry-over from other donors' samples. The chain joins TRBV7-8 to TRBJ2-1; 9 positions agree with TRBD2. Sequencing was done on a sample of blood. The CDR3 coding sequence is TGTGCCAGCAGCCCATCCGATAGCGGGGGAAGAGGTGAGCAGTTCTTC. Translation gives CASSPSDSGGRGEQFF. The variable domain in full, with the rest retrieved from reference TRBV7-8 and TRBJ2-1, is GAGVSQSPRYKVAKRGQDVALRCDPISGHVSLFWYQQALGQGPEFLTYFQNEAQLDKSGLPSDRFFAERPEGSVSTLKIQRTQQEDSAVYLCASSPSDSGGRGEQFFGPGTRLTVL.